Listed below are T cell receptor beta chains from one sample, sequenced in a study of cytomegalovirus exposure and HLA in healthy donors. Sequenced by immunoSEQ multiplex PCR; TCRdb stores in-frame clones only, minus some. This repertoire shows 110,000 or so clones, 77% found once; its top ten account for about 9.1%. Sequenced: PBMCs. The receptors derive from a woman aged 40 to 49 in good health and CMV-seropositive. The CDR3 runs from the conserved cysteine through the conserved F or W. The order of the fields is V gene, J gene, D gene, CDR3 protein. A D gene is named only where the DNA matches it firmly.

TRBV28,TRBJ1-4,-,CASSNNREWNEKLFF
TRBV13,TRBJ2-7,TRBD1,CASSQDRYSYEQYF
TRBV21-1,TRBJ2-7,-,CASSAPQAVLSYEQYF
TRBV11-2,TRBJ2-7,-,CASSLNAGVEQYF
TRBV4-2,TRBJ2-6,TRBD1,CASSQETGSGANVLTF
TRBV28,TRBJ1-5,-,CASSSTQGLSNQPQHF
TRBV2,TRBJ1-5,-,CASSEALGDRSF
TRBV28,TRBJ2-1,TRBD2,CASSHGLAGREQFF
TRBV29-1,TRBJ2-1,TRBD2,CSTSGGAYNEQFF
TRBV6-4,TRBJ2-1,TRBD2,CASSDSWGGGAEEQFF
TRBV7-9,TRBJ1-2,TRBD1,CASSTHRDRRDYGYTF
TRBV5-1,TRBJ2-3,-,CASSLEQGTQYF
TRBV7-9,TRBJ2-5,-,CSSSQIETQYF
TRBV7-2,TRBJ1-5,-,CASSLVGFPEAPQHF
TRBV15,TRBJ2-1,TRBD2,CATSRSGIKNGRADEQFF
TRBV13,TRBJ1-6,TRBD1,CASSLEQGRSPLHF
TRBV11-3,TRBJ2-5,-,CASSFQRQETQYF
TRBV10-1,TRBJ2-1,TRBD1,CASREQGVGEQFF
TRBV18,TRBJ2-3,-,CASSSTDTQYF
TRBV7-9,TRBJ1-5,-,CASSTYRDQPQHF
TRBV7-8,TRBJ2-1,-,CASRSGGTNNEQFF
TRBV6-6,TRBJ2-5,-,CASSFPQVQETQYF
TRBV6-6,TRBJ2-7,-,CASSYLYEQYF
TRBV6-6,TRBJ1-4,-,CASSIRNEKLFF
TRBV19,TRBJ1-5,-,CASIRRAGSDQPQHF
TRBV6-4,TRBJ1-1,TRBD1,CASSITGDRGSEAFF
TRBV14,TRBJ2-3,TRBD2,CASSQGGSGSTDTQYF
TRBV4-1,TRBJ2-7,-,CASSQVSQDRPGWGDEQYF
TRBV5-1,TRBJ2-1,-,CASSWGGIGANEQFF
TRBV7-9,TRBJ2-5,TRBD2,CASSLFGGIRQETQYF
TRBV28,TRBJ1-2,TRBD1,CASSLQGAHGGYTF
TRBV7-9,TRBJ1-3,-,CASSLQGEGRNTIYF
TRBV30,TRBJ2-1,TRBD2,CAWNDLAGGPYNEQFF
TRBV6-5,TRBJ1-1,-,CASSPRGNTEAFF
TRBV5-5,TRBJ1-5,-,CASSLYYGDGNQPQHF